This T cell receptor (beta chain) was sequenced during a study of T cells in Graves' hyperthyroidism and ophthalmopathy. CDR1 is ENHRY and CDR2 is SYGVKD in the germline V gene. CDR3 length equals 15 residues. Trimming took 4 bases from V and 8 from J, leaving 15 bases between them. Amplification of TCR beta CDR3 regions used RNA as the template. Primed by the HTBI set, a first-round RT-PCR was run on the TCR CDR3. A single record per CDR3 protein comes from TCRdb applying MiXCR to the multiplex PCR reads. The sample carries approximately 400,000 distinct CDR3 sequences, about a fifth recorded once. The sample holds a few counts of this clonotype. Its antigen is unknown. Study results and limitations: Before onset, ophthalmopathy was predicted by the model a median around 6.5 months earlier.

The chain recombines TRBV10-3 with TRBJ1-6; weak D call: TRBD1 (5 bases). This receptor was taken from a man aged 18 to 29 with Graves' ophthalmopathy. The sequenced sample was blood. The CDR3 loop reads CAISVRGTSDSPLHF. CDR3 DNA sequence: TGTGCCATCAGTGTAAGGGGCACATCGGATTCACCCCTCCACTTT.